This TCR beta chain was retrieved from a study of T cells after yellow fever vaccination. Study results and caveats: Abundant contaminating clonotypes from the bulk population could appear in FACS-sorted repertoires.

TCRdb re-called the 5' RACE reads with MiXCR, one entry per CDR3 protein. The table lists 27,000 or so distinct CDR3 sequences, 3.5% to 5% of them singletons, with approximately 45% in the top ten. V lost 5 bases and J lost 8; bases outside the gene matches: 15. Germline lookup yields CDR1 SGHRS and CDR2 YFSETQ. This CDR3 is 15 amino acids long. This clonotype was found a few times. Its antigen is unidentified. The input for sequencing was CD8+ T cells sorted from PBMCs, taken 5 days after the yellow fever booster vaccination. The sequence derives from a man aged 30 to 45 who received the YFV17D yellow fever vaccine. The chain links TRBV5-1 to TRBJ1-1; 7 bases fit TRBD1. DNA for the CDR3: TGCGCCAGCAGTCATACCGGTGGGACAGCCGAGGAAGCTTTCTTT. This sequence encodes CASSHTGGTAEEAFF. The full variable domain, completed using reference TRBV5-1 and TRBJ1-1, is KAGVTQTPRYLIKTRGQQVTLSCSPISGHRSVSWYQQTPGQGLQFLFEYFSETQRNKGNFPGRFSGRQFSNSRSEMNVSTLELGDSALYLCASSHTGGTAEEAFFGQGTRLTVV.